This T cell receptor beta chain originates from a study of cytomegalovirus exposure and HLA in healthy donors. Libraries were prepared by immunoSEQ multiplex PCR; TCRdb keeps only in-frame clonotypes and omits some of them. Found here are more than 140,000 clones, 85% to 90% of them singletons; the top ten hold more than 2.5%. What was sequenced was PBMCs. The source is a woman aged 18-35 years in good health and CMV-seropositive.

CDR3 in DNA: TGTGCCAGCAGAACGGGACTAGCGGGCCTCTACGAGCAGTACTTC. It encodes CASRTGLAGLYEQYF. The chain carries TRBV25-1 and TRBJ2-7; TRBD2 aligns across 12 bases. Per germline, CDR1 MGHDK and CDR2 SYGVNS. The CDR3 is 15 amino acids. Losses at the gene ends were 6 bases for V and 3 bases for J; bases not matched to a gene: 6.